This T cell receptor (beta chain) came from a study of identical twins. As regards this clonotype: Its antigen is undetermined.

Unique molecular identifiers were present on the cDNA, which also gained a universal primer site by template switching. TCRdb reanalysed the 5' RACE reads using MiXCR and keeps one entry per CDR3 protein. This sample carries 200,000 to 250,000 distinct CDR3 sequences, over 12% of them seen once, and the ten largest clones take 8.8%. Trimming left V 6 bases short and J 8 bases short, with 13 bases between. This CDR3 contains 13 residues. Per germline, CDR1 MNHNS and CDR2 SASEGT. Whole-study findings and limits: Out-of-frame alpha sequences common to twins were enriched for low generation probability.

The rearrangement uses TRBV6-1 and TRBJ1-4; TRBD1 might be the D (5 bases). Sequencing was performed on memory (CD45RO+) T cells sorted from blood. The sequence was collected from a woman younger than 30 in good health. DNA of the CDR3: TGTGCCAGCAGCATGGGGCAGAGGGAAAAACTGTTTTTT. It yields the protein CASSMGQREKLFF.